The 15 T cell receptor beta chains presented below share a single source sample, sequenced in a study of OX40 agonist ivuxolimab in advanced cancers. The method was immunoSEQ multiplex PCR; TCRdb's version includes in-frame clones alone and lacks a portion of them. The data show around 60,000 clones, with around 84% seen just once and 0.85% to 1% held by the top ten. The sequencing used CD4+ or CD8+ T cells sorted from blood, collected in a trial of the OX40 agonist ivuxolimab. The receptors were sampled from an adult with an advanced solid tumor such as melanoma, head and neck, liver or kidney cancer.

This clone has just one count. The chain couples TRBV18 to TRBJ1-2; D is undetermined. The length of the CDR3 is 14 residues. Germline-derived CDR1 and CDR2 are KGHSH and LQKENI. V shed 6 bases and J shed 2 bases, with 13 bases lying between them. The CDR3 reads CASSPENRNYGYTF. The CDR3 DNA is TGTGCCAGCTCCCCAGAAAACCGGAACTATGGCTACACCTTC.

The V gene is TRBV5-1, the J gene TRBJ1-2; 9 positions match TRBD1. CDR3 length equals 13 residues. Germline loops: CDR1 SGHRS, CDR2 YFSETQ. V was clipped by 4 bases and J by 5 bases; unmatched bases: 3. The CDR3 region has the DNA TGCGCCAGCAGCGGCGGGACAGGGTATGGCTACACCTTC. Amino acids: CASSGGTGYGYTF.

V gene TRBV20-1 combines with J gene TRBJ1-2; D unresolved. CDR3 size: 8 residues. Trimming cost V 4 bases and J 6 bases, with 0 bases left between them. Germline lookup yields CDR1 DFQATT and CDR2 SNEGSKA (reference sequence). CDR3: CSANGYTF. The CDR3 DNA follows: TGCAGTGCTAATGGCTACACCTTC.

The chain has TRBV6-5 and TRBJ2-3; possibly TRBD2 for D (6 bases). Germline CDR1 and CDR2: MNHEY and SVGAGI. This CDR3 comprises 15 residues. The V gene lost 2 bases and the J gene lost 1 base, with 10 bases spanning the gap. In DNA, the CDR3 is TGTGCCAGCAGTTACGATCGCGGGGGCACAGATACGCAGTATTTT. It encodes CASSYDRGGTDTQYF.

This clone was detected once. CDR3 coding DNA: TGTGCCAGCTCACCCGGACAGGAACATAATGAAAAACTGTTTTTT. Translated: CASSPGQEHNEKLFF. The genes are TRBV18 and TRBJ1-4; TRBD1 agrees at 7 bases. The junction had 5 bases not matched to a gene; V was cut back by 3 bases and J by 4 bases. Per germline, CDR1 KGHSH and CDR2 LQKENI. The CDR3 is 15 amino acids. Full variable domain (remainder filled in from reference TRBV18 and TRBJ1-4): NAGVMQNPRHLVRRRGQEARLRCSPMKGHSHVYWYRQLPEEGLKFMVYLQKENIIDESGMPKERFSAEFPKEGPSILRIQQVVRGDSAAYFCASSPGQEHNEKLFFGSGTQLSVL.

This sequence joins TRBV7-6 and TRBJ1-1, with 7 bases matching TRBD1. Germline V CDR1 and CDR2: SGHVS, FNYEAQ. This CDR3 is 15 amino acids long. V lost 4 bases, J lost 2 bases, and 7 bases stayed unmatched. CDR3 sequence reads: CASSYQGGLNTEAFF. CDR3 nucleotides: TGTGCCAGCAGCTACCAGGGGGGGCTTAACACTGAAGCTTTCTTT.

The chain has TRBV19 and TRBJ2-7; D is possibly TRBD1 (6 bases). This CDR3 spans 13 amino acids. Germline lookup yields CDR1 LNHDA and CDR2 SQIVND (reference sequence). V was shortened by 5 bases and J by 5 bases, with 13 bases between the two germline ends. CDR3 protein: CASSLRDTDEQYF. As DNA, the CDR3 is TGTGCCAGTAGTCTCCGGGACACCGACGAGCAGTACTTC.

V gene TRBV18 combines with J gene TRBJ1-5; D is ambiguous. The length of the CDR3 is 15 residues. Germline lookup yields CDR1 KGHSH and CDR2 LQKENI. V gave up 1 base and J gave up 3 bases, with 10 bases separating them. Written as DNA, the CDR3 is TGTGCCAGCTCACCACGGCGCGGGGACAATCAGCCCCAGCATTTT. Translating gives CASSPRRGDNQPQHF. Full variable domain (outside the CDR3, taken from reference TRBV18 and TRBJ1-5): NAGVMQNPRHLVRRRGQEARLRCSPMKGHSHVYWYRQLPEEGLKFMVYLQKENIIDESGMPKERFSAEFPKEGPSILRIQQVVRGDSAAYFCASSPRRGDNQPQHFGDGTRLSIL.

The DNA for the CDR3 is TGTGCCAGCAGCTTTCTGGACACGAATGAAAAACTGTTTTTT. Translating it yields CASSFLDTNEKLFF. This chain joins TRBV5-5 and TRBJ1-4, with D tentatively TRBD1 (5 bases). CDR3 size: 14 residues. In germline, CDR1 is SGHKS, CDR2 YYEKEE (reference sequence). V was shortened by 2 bases and J by 5 bases, with 10 bases between the two germline ends.

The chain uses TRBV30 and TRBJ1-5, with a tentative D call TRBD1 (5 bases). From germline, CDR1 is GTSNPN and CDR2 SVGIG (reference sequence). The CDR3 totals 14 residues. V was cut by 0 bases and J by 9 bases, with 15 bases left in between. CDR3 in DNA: TGTGCCTGGAGTGTACCTCAGGGTACCTCGCCCCAGCATTTT. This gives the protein CAWSVPQGTSPQHF.

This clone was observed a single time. CDR3: CASSRATSGGPSNTGELFF. The CDR3 region has the DNA TGTGCCAGCTCACGCGCGACTAGCGGGGGGCCCTCGAACACCGGGGAGCTGTTTTTT. The V call is TRBV18, the J call TRBJ2-2; 13 bases are a match to TRBD2. V dropped 4 bases and J dropped 0; count of bases not matched to a gene: 8. This CDR3 spans 19 amino acids. The V gene's germline CDR1 is KGHSH and CDR2 LQKENI.

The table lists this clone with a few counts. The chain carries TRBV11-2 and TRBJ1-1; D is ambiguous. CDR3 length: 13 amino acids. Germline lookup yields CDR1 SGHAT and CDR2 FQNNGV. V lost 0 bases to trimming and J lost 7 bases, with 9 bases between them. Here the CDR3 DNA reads TGTGCCAGCAGCTTAGATATGTTCCGTGAAGCTTTCTTT. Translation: CASSLDMFREAFF.

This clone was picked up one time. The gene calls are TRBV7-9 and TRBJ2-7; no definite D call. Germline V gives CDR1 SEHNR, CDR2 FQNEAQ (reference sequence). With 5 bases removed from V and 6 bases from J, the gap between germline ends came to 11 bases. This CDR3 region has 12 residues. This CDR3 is CASSRWNVEQYF. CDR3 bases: TGTGCCAGCAGCAGATGGAACGTCGAGCAGTACTTC.

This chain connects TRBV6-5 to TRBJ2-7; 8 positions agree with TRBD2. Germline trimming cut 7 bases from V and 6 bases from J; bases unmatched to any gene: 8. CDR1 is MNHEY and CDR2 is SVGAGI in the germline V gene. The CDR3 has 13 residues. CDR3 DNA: TGTGCCAGCACCGGGACTAGGCCTTCCGAGCAGTACTTC. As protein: CASTGTRPSEQYF.

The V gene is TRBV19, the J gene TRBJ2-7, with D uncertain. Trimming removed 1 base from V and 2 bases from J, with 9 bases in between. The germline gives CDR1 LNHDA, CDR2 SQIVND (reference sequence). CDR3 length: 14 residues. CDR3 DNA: TGTGCCAGTAGTATAGGTCATGGGACCTACGAGCAGTACTTC. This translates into CASSIGHGTYEQYF.